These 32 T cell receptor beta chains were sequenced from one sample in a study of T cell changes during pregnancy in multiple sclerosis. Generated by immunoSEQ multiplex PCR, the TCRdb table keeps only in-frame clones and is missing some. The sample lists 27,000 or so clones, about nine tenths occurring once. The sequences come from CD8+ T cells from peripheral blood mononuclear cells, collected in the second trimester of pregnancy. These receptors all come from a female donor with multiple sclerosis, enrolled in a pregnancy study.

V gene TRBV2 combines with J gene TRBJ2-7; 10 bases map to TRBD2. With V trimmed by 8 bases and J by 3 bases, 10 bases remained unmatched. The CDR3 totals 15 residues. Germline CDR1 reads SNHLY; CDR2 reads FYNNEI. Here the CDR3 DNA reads TGTGCCAGCGCGGGGATAGCGGGGGGAAGCTACGAGCAGTACTTC. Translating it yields CASAGIAGGSYEQYF.

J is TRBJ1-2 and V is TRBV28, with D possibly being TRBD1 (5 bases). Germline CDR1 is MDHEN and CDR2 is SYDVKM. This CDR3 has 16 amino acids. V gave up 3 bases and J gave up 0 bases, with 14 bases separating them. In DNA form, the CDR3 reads TGTGCCAGCAGTTTCTTGAGGGACTCTACTAACTATGGCTACACCTTC. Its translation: CASSFLRDSTNYGYTF.

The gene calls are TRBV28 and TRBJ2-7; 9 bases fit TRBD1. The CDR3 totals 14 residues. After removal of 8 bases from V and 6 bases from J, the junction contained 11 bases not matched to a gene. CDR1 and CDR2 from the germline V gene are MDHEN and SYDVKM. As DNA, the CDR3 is TGTGCCAGCCACCGGACAGGGGCGCTGTTCGAGCAGTACTTC. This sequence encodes CASHRTGALFEQYF. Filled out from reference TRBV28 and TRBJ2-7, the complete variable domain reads DVKVTQSSRYLVKRTGEKVFLECVQDMDHENMFWYRQDPGLGLRLIYFSYDVKMKEKGDIPEGYSVSREKKERFSLILESASTNQTSMYLCASHRTGALFEQYFGPGTRLTVT.

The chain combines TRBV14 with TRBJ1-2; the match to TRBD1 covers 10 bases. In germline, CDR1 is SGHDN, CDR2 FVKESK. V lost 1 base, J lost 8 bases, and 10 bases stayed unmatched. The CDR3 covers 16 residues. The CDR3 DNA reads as TGTGCCAGCAGCCAAGGCCCGAGACAGGGGGCGTTGGGCTACACCTTC. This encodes CASSQGPRQGALGYTF.

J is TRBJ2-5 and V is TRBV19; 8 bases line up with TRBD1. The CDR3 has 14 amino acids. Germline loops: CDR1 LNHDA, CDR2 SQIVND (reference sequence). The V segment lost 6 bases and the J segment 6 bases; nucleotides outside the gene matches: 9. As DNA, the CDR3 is TGTGCCAGTAGAAAGGACAGGGCATCTAAGACCCAGTACTTC. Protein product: CASRKDRASKTQYF.

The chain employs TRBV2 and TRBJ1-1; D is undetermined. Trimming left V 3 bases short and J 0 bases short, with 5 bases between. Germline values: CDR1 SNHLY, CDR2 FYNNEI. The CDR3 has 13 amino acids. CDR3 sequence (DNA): TGTGCCAGCAGTGACGAGGTGAACACTGAAGCTTTCTTT. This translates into CASSDEVNTEAFF.

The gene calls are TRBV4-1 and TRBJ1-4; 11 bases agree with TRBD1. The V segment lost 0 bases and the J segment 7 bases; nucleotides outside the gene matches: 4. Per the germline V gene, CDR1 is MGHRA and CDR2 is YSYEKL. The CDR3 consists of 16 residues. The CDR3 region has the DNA TGCGCCAGCAGCCAAGATCCGGGGACAGGGGGTGAAAAACTGTTTTTT. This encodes CASSQDPGTGGEKLFF.

This chain's CDR3 is CASSLRGPNQPQHF. In DNA, the CDR3 is TGTGCCAGCAGCCTCCGAGGGCCAAATCAGCCCCAGCATTTT. The chain links TRBV27 to TRBJ1-5; D is unresolved. V gave up 6 bases and J gave up 4 bases, with 13 bases separating them. Germline assignment: CDR1 MNHEY and CDR2 SMNVEV (reference sequence). The CDR3 contains 14 residues.

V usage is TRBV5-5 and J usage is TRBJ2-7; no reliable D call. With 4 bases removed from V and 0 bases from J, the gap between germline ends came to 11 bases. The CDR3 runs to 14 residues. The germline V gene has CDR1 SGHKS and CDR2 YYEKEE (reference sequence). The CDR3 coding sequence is TGTGCCAGCAGCCAAGAGGTGCCCTCCTACGAGCAGTACTTC. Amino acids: CASSQEVPSYEQYF. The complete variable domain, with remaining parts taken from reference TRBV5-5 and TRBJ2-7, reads DAGVTQSPTHLIKTRGQQVTLRCSPISGHKSVSWYQQVLGQGPQFIFQYYEKEERGRGNFPDRFSARQFPNYSSELNVNALLLGDSALYLCASSQEVPSYEQYFGPGTRLTVT.

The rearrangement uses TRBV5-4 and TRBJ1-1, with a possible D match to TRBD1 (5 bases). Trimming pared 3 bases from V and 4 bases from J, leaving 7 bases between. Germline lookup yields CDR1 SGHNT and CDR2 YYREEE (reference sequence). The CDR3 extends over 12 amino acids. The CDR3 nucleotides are TGTGCCAGCAGCTGGGGGGGCACTGAAGCTTTCTTT. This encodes CASSWGGTEAFF. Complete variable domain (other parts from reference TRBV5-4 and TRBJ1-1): ETGVTQSPTHLIKTRGQQVTLRCSSQSGHNTVSWYQQALGQGPQFIFQYYREEENGRGNFPPRFSGLQFPNYSSELNVNALELDDSALYLCASSWGGTEAFFGQGTRLTVV.

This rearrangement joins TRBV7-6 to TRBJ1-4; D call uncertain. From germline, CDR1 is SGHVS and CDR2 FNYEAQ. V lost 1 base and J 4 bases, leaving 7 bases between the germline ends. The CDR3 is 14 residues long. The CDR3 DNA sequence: TGTGCCAGCAGCTTAGGCGGATATAATGAAAAACTGTTTTTT. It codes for CASSLGGYNEKLFF.

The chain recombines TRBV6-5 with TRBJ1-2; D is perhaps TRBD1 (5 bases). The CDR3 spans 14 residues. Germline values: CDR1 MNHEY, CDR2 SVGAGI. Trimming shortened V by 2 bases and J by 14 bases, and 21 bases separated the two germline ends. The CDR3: CASSYRGTSRSCTF. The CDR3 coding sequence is TGTGCCAGCAGTTACCGGGGGACCTCACGATCTTGTACCTTC.

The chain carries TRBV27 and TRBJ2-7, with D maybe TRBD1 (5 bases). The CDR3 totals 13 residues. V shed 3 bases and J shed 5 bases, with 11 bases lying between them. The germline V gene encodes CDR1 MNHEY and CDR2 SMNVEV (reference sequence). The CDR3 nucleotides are TGTGCCAGCAGTTTCGGCCAGGGCCACGAGCAGTACTTC. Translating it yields CASSFGQGHEQYF.

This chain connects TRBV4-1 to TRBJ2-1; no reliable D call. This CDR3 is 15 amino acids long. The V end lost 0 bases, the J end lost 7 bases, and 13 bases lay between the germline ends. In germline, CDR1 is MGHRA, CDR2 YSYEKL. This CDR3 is CASSQEGNSWNEQFF. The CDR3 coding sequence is TGCGCCAGCAGCCAAGAGGGCAATTCGTGGAATGAGCAGTTCTTC.

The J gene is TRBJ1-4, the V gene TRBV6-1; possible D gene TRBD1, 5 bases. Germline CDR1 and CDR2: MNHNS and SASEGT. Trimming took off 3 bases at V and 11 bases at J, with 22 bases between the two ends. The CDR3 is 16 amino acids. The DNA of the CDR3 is TGTGCCAGCAGTGATCTGGAGGGGCAGGGCGGTGATAAACTGTTTTTT. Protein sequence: CASSDLEGQGGDKLFF.

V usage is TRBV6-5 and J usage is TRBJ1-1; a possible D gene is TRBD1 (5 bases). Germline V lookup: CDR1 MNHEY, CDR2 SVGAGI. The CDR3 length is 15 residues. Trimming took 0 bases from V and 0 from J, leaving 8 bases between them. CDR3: CASSYSSGMNTEAFF. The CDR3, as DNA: TGTGCCAGCAGTTACTCGTCAGGGATGAACACTGAAGCTTTCTTT.

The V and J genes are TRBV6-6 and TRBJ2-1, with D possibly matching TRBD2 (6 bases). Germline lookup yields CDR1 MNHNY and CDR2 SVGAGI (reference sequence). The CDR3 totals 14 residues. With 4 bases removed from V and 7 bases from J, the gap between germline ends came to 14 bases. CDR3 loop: CASSSSSEANEQFF. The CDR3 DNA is TGTGCCAGCAGTTCATCTAGCGAGGCGAATGAGCAGTTCTTC.

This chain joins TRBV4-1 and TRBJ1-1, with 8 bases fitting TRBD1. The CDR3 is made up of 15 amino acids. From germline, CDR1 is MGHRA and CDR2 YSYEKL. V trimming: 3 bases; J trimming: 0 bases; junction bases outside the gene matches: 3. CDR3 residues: CASSQGTGMNTEAFF. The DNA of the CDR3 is TGCGCCAGCAGCCAGGGGACAGGTATGAACACTGAAGCTTTCTTT.

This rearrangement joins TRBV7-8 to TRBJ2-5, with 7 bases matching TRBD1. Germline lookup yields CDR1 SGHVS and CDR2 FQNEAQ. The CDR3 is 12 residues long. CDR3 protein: CVVGDSQETQYF. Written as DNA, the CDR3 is TGTGTCGTTGGGGACAGCCAAGAGACCCAGTACTTC.

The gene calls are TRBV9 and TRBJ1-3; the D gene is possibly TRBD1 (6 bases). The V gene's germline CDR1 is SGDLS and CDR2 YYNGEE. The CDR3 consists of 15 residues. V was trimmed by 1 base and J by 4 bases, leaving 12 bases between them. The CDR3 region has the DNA TGTGCCAGCAGCGTATCACCAGGGGAAGGAAACACCATATATTTT. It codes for CASSVSPGEGNTIYF.

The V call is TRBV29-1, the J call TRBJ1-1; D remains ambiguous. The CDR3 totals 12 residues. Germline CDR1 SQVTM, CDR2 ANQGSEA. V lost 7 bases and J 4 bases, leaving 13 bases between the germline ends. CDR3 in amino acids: CSAREEGTEAFF. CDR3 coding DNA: TGCAGCGCACGGGAGGAGGGCACTGAAGCTTTCTTT.

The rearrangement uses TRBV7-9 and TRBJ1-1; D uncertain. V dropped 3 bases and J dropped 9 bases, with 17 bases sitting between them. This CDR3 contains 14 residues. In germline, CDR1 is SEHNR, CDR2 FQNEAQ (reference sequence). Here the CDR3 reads CASSFQTPGGKAFF. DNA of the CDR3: TGTGCCAGCAGCTTCCAGACACCCGGAGGGAAAGCTTTCTTT.

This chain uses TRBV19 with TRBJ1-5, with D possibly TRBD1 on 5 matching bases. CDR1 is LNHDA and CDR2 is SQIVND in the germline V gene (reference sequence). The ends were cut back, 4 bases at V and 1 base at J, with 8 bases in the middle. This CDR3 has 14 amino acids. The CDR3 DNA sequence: TGTGCCAGTAGTACCCGACAGAGCAATCAGCCCCAGCATTTT. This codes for CASSTRQSNQPQHF.

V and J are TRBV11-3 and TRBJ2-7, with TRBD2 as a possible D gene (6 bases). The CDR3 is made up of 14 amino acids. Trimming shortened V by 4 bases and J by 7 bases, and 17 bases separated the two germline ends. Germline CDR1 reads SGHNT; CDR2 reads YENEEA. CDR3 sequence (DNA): TGTGCCAGCAGCTCGTCCCGGGACTCGGGGGAGCAGTACTTC. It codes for CASSSSRDSGEQYF.

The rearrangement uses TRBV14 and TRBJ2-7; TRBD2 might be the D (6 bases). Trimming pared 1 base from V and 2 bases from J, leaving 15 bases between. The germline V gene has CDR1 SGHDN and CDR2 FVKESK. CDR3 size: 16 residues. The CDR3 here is CASSQARDWTPYEQYF. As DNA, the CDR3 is TGTGCCAGCAGCCAAGCCCGGGACTGGACACCCTACGAGCAGTACTTC.

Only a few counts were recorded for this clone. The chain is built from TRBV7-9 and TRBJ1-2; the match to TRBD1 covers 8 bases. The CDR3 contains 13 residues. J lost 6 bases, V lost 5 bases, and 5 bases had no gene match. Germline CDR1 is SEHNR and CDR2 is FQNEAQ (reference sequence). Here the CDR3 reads CASSRTGGDGYTF. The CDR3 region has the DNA TGTGCCAGCAGCCGTACAGGGGGAGATGGCTACACCTTC.

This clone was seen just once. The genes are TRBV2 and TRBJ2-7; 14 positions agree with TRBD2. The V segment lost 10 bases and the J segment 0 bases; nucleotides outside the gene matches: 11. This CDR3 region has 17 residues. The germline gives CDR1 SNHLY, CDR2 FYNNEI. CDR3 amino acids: CATFGTSGGILSYEQYF. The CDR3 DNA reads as TGTGCCACCTTCGGGACTAGCGGGGGCATTCTCTCCTACGAGCAGTACTTC.

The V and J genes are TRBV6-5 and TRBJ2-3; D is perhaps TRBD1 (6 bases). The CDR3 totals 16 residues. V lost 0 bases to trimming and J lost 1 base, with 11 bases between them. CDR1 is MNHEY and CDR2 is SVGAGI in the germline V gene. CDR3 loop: CASSYSFEGGTDTQYF. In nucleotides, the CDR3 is TGTGCCAGCAGTTACTCGTTCGAGGGGGGCACAGATACGCAGTATTTT.

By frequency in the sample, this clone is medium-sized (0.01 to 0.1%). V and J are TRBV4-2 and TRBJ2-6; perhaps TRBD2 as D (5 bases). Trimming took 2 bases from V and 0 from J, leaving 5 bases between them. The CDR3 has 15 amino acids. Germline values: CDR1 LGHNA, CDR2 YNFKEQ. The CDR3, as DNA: TGTGCCAGCAGCCAACGGGACTCTGGGGCCAACGTCCTGACTTTC. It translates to CASSQRDSGANVLTF.

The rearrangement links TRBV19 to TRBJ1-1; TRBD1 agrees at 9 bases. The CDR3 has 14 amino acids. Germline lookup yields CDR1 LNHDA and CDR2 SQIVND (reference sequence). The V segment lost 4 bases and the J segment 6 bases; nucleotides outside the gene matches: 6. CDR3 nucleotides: TGTGCCAGTAGTAGGACAGGGGAGAGGGCTGAAGCTTTCTTT. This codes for CASSRTGERAEAFF. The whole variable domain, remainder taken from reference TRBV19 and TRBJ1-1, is DGGITQSPKYLFRKEGQNVTLSCEQNLNHDAMYWYRQDPGQGLRLIYYSQIVNDFQKGDIAEGYSVSREKKESFPLTVTSAQKNPTAFYLCASSRTGERAEAFFGQGTRLTVV.

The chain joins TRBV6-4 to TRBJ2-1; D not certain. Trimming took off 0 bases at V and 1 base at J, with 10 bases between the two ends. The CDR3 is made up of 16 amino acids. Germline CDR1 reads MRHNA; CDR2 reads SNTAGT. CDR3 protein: CASSDSDTISYNEQFF. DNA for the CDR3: TGTGCCAGCAGTGACTCAGACACAATTTCCTACAATGAGCAGTTCTTC.

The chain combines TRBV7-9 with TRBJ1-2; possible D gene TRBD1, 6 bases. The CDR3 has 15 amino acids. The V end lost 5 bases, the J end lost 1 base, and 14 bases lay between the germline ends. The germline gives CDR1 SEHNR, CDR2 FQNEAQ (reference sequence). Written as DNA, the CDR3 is TGTGCCAGCAGCCCCCCCGACAGGCTTAACTATGGCTACACCTTC. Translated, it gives CASSPPDRLNYGYTF.